This T cell receptor beta chain was found in a study of Graves' ophthalmopathy and Graves' hyperthyroidism. Study at large: Peripheral blood was collected at initial diagnosis, before any treatment.

Amplifying from RNA transcripts, the study obtained TCR beta CDR3 regions. RT-PCR was first run with HTBI primers, then multiplex PCR in a second round. TCRdb analysed the multiplex PCR reads with MiXCR anew, one entry per CDR3 protein. The sample yields about 620,000 distinct CDR3 sequences, 22% seen once. Ten or more counts support this clonotype. Antigen: not known. Germline CDR1 reads MNHEY; CDR2 reads SVGAGI. Germline trimming cut 4 bases from V and 5 bases from J; bases unmatched to any gene: 7. The CDR3 is 15 residues long. General study results and limits: Blood was where most expanded thyroid clonotypes above 0.001 frequency also turned up.

Specimen: peripheral blood. The gene calls are TRBV6-5 and TRBJ2-7, with TRBD1 matching over 11 bases. This TCR derives from a woman between 18 and 29 years old with stable Graves' hyperthyroidism. Some clones in this sample may be carry-over from other donors' samples. The CDR3 region has the DNA TGTGCCAGCAGTTCCCCGGGACAGGGGGGGAACGAGCAGTACTTC. Protein: CASSSPGQGGNEQYF.